A selection of T cell receptor beta chains follows, all from one sample in a study of shared clonotypes between healthy human individuals. Only in-frame clones appear in the TCRdb table, and some are missing; sequencing was by immunoSEQ multiplex PCR. This sample has over a million clones, with roughly 75% found just once. The sequenced material came from memory CD4+ T cells sorted from blood. The source of these receptors is a man between 18 and 29 years old in good health. Both conserved end residues are part of each CDR3. Each record gives: J gene, clone size, V gene, D gene, CDR3 protein, CDR3 DNA. D genes are given only for firm matches. Clone size appears in some rows only: once, few, many, or a class for an expanded clone.

J: TRBJ2-2; size: once; V: TRBV10-2; D: NA; CDR3: CASRKTTTGELFF; DNA: TGCGCCAGCAGGAAAACCACGACCGGGGAGCTGTTTTTT
J: TRBJ2-1; size: NA; V: TRBV9; D: NA; CDR3: CASSVFGGLSEQFF; DNA: TGTGCCAGCAGCGTCTTCGGGGGTCTAAGTGAGCAGTTCTTC
J: TRBJ1-2; size: NA; V: TRBV6-5; D: NA; CDR3: CASRVGRNYGYTF; DNA: TGTGCCAGCAGGGTGGGCAGGAACTATGGCTACACCTTC
J: TRBJ1-1; size: once; V: TRBV27; D: TRBD1; CDR3: CASTTGGGRGTEAFF; DNA: TGTGCCAGCACGACAGGGGGGGGGCGGGGCACTGAAGCTTTCTTT
J: TRBJ1-2; size: NA; V: TRBV2; D: NA; CDR3: CASSPRAGVANYGYTF; DNA: TGTGCCAGCAGCCCTAGGGCTGGGGTCGCTAACTATGGCTACACCTTC
J: TRBJ2-5; size: NA; V: TRBV10-3; D: NA; CDR3: CAISDGPAGETQYF; DNA: TGTGCCATCAGTGACGGCCCTGCTGGCGAGACCCAGTACTTC
J: TRBJ2-1; size: NA; V: TRBV4-3; D: TRBD2; CDR3: CASSNSGNSYNEQFF; DNA: TGCGCCAGCAGCAATAGCGGGAATTCCTACAATGAGCAGTTCTTC
J: TRBJ2-3; size: NA; V: TRBV5-4; D: TRBD2; CDR3: CASSAGTSGGPGYF; DNA: TGTGCCAGCAGCGCCGGGACTAGCGGTGGCCCGGGGTATTTT
J: TRBJ1-6; size: NA; V: TRBV27; D: NA; CDR3: CASSSPRLFNSPLHF; DNA: TGTGCCAGCAGTTCGCCCCGGCTATTCAATTCACCCCTCCACTTT
J: TRBJ2-1; size: NA; V: TRBV27; D: NA; CDR3: CASGSYNEQFF; DNA: TGTGCCAGCGGCTCCTACAATGAGCAGTTCTTC
J: TRBJ2-1; size: once; V: TRBV7-2; D: NA; CDR3: CASSLDAPVSSYNEQFF; DNA: TGTGCCAGCAGCTTAGATGCGCCCGTGAGCTCCTACAATGAGCAGTTCTTC
J: TRBJ2-2; size: many; V: TRBV5-4; D: NA; CDR3: CASSPGDVPGELFF; DNA: TGTGCCAGCAGCCCCGGGGACGTTCCCGGGGAGCTGTTTTTT
J: TRBJ1-1; size: many; V: TRBV28; D: NA; CDR3: CASSSPGQGNTEAFF; DNA: TGTGCCAGCAGTTCCCCCGGTCAGGGGAACACTGAAGCTTTCTTT
J: TRBJ2-5; size: NA; V: TRBV2; D: NA; CDR3: CASTIQETQYF; DNA: TGTGCCAGCACGATCCAAGAGACCCAGTACTTC
J: TRBJ2-5; size: NA; V: TRBV5-1; D: TRBD2; CDR3: CASSLDSGGSRETQYF; DNA: TGCGCCAGCAGCTTGGATAGCGGGGGAAGTAGGGAGACCCAGTACTTC
J: TRBJ1-4; size: NA; V: TRBV11-2; D: NA; CDR3: CASSLEGRWGEKLFF; DNA: TGTGCCAGCAGCTTAGAGGGCCGATGGGGTGAAAAACTGTTTTTT
J: TRBJ2-7; size: NA; V: TRBV12-2; D: NA; CDR3: CASRLASAVKEQYF; DNA: TGTGCAAGTCGCTTAGCTAGCGCAGTAAAGGAGCAGTACTTC
J: TRBJ2-3; size: NA; V: TRBV6-1; D: NA; CDR3: CASRRLESPTDTQYF; DNA: TGTGCCAGCAGGAGACTAGAGAGCCCCACAGATACGCAGTATTTT
J: TRBJ2-3; size: NA; V: TRBV10-1; D: TRBD2; CDR3: CASSVGLAGSLSTDTQYF; DNA: TGCGCCAGCAGTGTGGGACTAGCGGGGTCCCTTAGCACAGATACGCAGTATTTT
J: TRBJ1-1; size: NA; V: TRBV25-1; D: NA; CDR3: CASSADRNTEAFF; DNA: TGTGCCAGCAGCGCAGACAGGAACACTGAAGCTTTCTTT
J: TRBJ2-7; size: NA; V: TRBV27; D: TRBD2; CDR3: CASSFRAGGSYEQYF; DNA: TGTGCCAGCAGTTTTCGGGCGGGGGGTTCCTACGAGCAGTACTTC
J: TRBJ2-1; size: few; V: TRBV2; D: NA; CDR3: CASSAPPAKGPYNEQFF; DNA: TGTGCCAGCAGTGCGCCCCCGGCCAAGGGGCCCTACAATGAGCAGTTCTTC
J: TRBJ2-3; size: few; V: TRBV5-4; D: NA; CDR3: CASSSYTGWGTDTQYF; DNA: TGTGCCAGCAGCTCCTACACAGGGTGGGGCACAGATACGCAGTATTTT
J: TRBJ2-5; size: NA; V: TRBV5-1; D: TRBD1; CDR3: CASSPGDRVQETQYF; DNA: TGCGCCAGCAGCCCTGGGGACAGGGTTCAAGAGACCCAGTACTTC
J: TRBJ1-1; size: NA; V: TRBV6-6; D: NA; CDR3: CASSYQKAEAFF; DNA: TGTGCCAGCAGTTACCAGAAAGCTGAAGCTTTCTTT
J: TRBJ2-2; size: NA; V: TRBV9; D: NA; CDR3: CASSRQPTGELFF; DNA: TGTGCCAGCAGCCGGCAACCCACCGGGGAGCTGTTTTTT
J: TRBJ2-3; size: NA; V: TRBV11-2; D: TRBD2; CDR3: CASSFRLGTTTDTQYF; DNA: TGTGCCAGCAGCTTTAGACTCGGGACTACCACAGATACGCAGTATTTT
J: TRBJ1-4; size: NA; V: TRBV11-2; D: NA; CDR3: CASSSLRGGPEKLFF; DNA: TGTGCCAGCAGCTCCCTAAGGGGGGGACCCGAAAAACTGTTTTTT
J: TRBJ2-7; size: NA; V: TRBV6-1; D: TRBD1; CDR3: CASSDLGTGRTYEQYF; DNA: TGTGCCAGCAGTGATTTAGGGACAGGGCGTACCTACGAGCAGTACTTC
J: TRBJ2-7; size: NA; V: TRBV6-6; D: NA; CDR3: CASSSTSREQYF; DNA: TGTGCCAGCAGCTCCACCTCCCGGGAGCAGTACTTC
J: TRBJ2-3; size: once; V: TRBV6-6; D: NA; CDR3: CASTDLGPPDTQYF; DNA: TGTGCCAGCACCGACTTAGGTCCCCCAGATACGCAGTATTTT
J: TRBJ2-2; size: NA; V: TRBV10-1; D: NA; CDR3: CASSEEPSTGELFF; DNA: TGCGCCAGCAGTGAGGAGCCTAGCACCGGGGAGCTGTTTTTT
J: TRBJ2-1; size: NA; V: TRBV4-3; D: NA; CDR3: CASSQEGPQSSYNEQFF; DNA: TGCGCCAGCAGCCAAGAGGGTCCCCAGAGCTCCTACAATGAGCAGTTCTTC
J: TRBJ1-6; size: NA; V: TRBV6-5; D: TRBD1; CDR3: CASRQPDRINSPLHF; DNA: TGTGCCAGCAGGCAACCGGACAGGATTAATTCACCCCTCCACTTT
J: TRBJ1-1; size: NA; V: TRBV5-4; D: NA; CDR3: CASSIQGDPTEAFF; DNA: TGTGCCAGCAGCATACAGGGTGACCCCACTGAAGCTTTCTTT
J: TRBJ2-5; size: NA; V: TRBV7-2; D: NA; CDR3: CASSLDSASGETQYF; DNA: TGTGCCAGCAGCTTAGATTCGGCTAGTGGGGAGACCCAGTACTTC
J: TRBJ2-7; size: NA; V: TRBV30; D: NA; CDR3: CAWSVFSATTYEQYF; DNA: TGTGCCTGGAGTGTATTTTCAGCGACTACCTACGAGCAGTACTTC
J: TRBJ1-2; size: NA; V: TRBV9; D: NA; CDR3: CASSPDSGRANYGYTF; DNA: TGTGCCAGCAGCCCGGATTCGGGGAGAGCTAACTATGGCTACACCTTC
J: TRBJ1-2; size: NA; V: TRBV6-6; D: NA; CDR3: CASRKTVDYGYTF; DNA: TGTGCCAGCAGAAAGACAGTGGACTATGGCTACACCTTC
J: TRBJ2-3; size: once; V: TRBV7-3; D: NA; CDR3: CASSLGHSTDTQYF; DNA: TGTGCCAGCAGCTTAGGTCATAGCACAGATACGCAGTATTTT
J: TRBJ2-3; size: few; V: TRBV19; D: TRBD1; CDR3: CASNEQGISTDTQYF; DNA: TGTGCCAGTAACGAACAGGGGATATCCACAGATACGCAGTATTTT
J: TRBJ1-5; size: NA; V: TRBV2; D: TRBD1; CDR3: CASSAGTGGKKPQHF; DNA: TGTGCCAGCAGTGCCGGGACAGGGGGTAAGAAGCCCCAGCATTTT
J: TRBJ2-1; size: NA; V: TRBV6-5; D: NA; CDR3: CASGPTGTRLFF; DNA: TGTGCCAGCGGACCGACCGGGACTCGTCTGTTCTTC
J: TRBJ2-7; size: NA; V: TRBV7-2; D: NA; CDR3: CASSLPFTSYHEQYF; DNA: TGTGCCAGCAGCTTACCCTTCACTAGCTACCACGAGCAGTACTTC
J: TRBJ1-3; size: NA; V: TRBV30; D: NA; CDR3: CAWTTFSGNTIYF; DNA: TGTGCCTGGACGACGTTCTCTGGAAACACCATATATTTT